This paragraph reports one T cell receptor beta chain. This specimen comes from a study of blood T cell repertoires in COVID-19. The repertoire was sequenced with immunoSEQ multiplex PCR; TCRdb's copy has only in-frame clones and lacks some. The table includes about 120,000 clones, 70% to 80% detected once. This CDR3 is 15 amino acids long. The germline V gene encodes CDR1 SGHRS and CDR2 YFSETQ. V was trimmed by 1 base and J by 2 bases, leaving 13 bases between them. V is TRBV5-1 and J is TRBJ2-7; tentative D call: TRBD2 (6 bases). This TCR was sampled from a woman older than 75 with acute or convalescent COVID-19. The specimen sequenced was peripheral blood. The CDR3 DNA sequence: TGCGCCAGCAGCTTGTCTCCGGGGGATCCCTACGAGCAGTACTTC. This codes for CASSLSPGDPYEQYF. Complete variable domain (other parts from reference TRBV5-1 and TRBJ2-7): KAGVTQTPRYLIKTRGQQVTLSCSPISGHRSVSWYQQTPGQGLQFLFEYFSETQRNKGNFPGRFSGRQFSNSRSEMNVSTLELGDSALYLCASSLSPGDPYEQYFGPGTRLTVT.